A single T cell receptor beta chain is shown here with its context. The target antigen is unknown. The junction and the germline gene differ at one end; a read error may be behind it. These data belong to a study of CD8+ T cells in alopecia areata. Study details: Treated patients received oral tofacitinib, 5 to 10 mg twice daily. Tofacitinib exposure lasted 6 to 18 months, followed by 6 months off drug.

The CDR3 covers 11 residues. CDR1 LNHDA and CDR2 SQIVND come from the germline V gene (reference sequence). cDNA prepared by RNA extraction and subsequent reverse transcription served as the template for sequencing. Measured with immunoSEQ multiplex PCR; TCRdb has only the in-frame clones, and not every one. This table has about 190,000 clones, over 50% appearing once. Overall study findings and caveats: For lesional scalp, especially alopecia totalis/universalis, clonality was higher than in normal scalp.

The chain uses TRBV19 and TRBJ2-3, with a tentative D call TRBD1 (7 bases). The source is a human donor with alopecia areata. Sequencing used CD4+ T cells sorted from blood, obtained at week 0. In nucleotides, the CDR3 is TGTGCCAGTAGGCGGGACAGTCGGGTCCATTTT. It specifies CASRRDSRVHF.